The rows below give T cell receptor beta chains drawn from one sample of a study of high-grade serous ovarian cancer treatment subgroups. Data came from immunoSEQ multiplex PCR; TCRdb stores just in-frame clones and leaves some out. Of about 15,000 clones listed, roughly nine tenths were seen once; the top ten hold more than 6%. Sequencing input: tumor tissue. Source of these receptors: a human donor with high-grade serous ovarian cancer. CDR3s include the opening cysteine and the closing phenylalanine or tryptophan. Fields, in order: D gene, V gene, CDR3 length, clone size, J gene, CDR3 DNA, CDR3 protein. D genes are given only for firm matches. Clone size appears in some rows only: once, few, many, or a class for an expanded clone.

.	TRBV7-2	12	.	TRBJ1-1	TGTGCCAGCAGCTTAGGGACCGTACAAGCTTTCTTT	CASSLGTVQAFF
TRBD1	TRBV18	16	.	TRBJ1-1	TGTGCCAGCTCACCACGGGGGGACAGGGGGAACACTGAAGCTTTCTTT	CASSPRGDRGNTEAFF
.	TRBV11-2	17	.	TRBJ2-1	TGTGCCAGCAGCTTAGATCTTGGCAGTAGCTCCTACAATGAGCAGTTCTTC	CASSLDLGSSSYNEQFF
TRBD2	TRBV7-9	15	.	TRBJ2-1	TGTGCCAGCAGCCTTCTAGCGGGACCTTACAATGAGCAGTTCTTC	CASSLLAGPYNEQFF
.	TRBV7-2	14	once	TRBJ2-1	TGTGCCAGCAGCTTAGGGACAGTTTACAATGAGCAGTTCTTC	CASSLGTVYNEQFF
.	TRBV5-4	14	.	TRBJ2-5	TGTGCCAGCAGCTTGGGCGGCAACCAAGAGACCCAGTACTTC	CASSLGGNQETQYF
TRBD2	TRBV9	17	once	TRBJ2-2	TGTGCCAGCAGCGTCTCCCAGCTGGGGGGGACCACCGGGGAGCTGTTTTTT	CASSVSQLGGTTGELFF
.	TRBV7-3	14	.	TRBJ2-7	TGTGCCAGCAGCTTAACTGGGGCGCGGTACGAGCAGTACTTC	CASSLTGARYEQYF
.	TRBV9	13	.	TRBJ2-7	TGTGCCAGCAGCGCCCCCCCACTAGGCGAGCAGTACTTC	CASSAPPLGEQYF
.	TRBV2	14	few	TRBJ2-3	TGTGCCAGCAGGGGGTCCGGGAGCACAGATACGCAGTATTTT	CASRGSGSTDTQYF
TRBD2	TRBV5-1	19	.	TRBJ2-1	TGCGCCAGCAGCTTGGCCAGGTTCAGCGGGGGAAGCTCCTACAATGAGCAGTTCTTC	CASSLARFSGGSSYNEQFF
.	TRBV7-2	14	.	TRBJ1-1	TGTGCCAGCAGCTTAGGCAGGGCGGCTGAATTGGCTTTCTTT	CASSLGRAAELAFF
TRBD2	TRBV4-1	18	.	TRBJ2-1	TGCGCCAGCAGCCAAGATTGGCTAGCGGGGGGGCCGTTCAATGAGCAGTTCTTC	CASSQDWLAGGPFNEQFF
TRBD1	TRBV7-8	16	.	TRBJ2-3	TGTGCCAGCAGCGCTACTTCGGGACAGATCACAGATACGCAGTATTTT	CASSATSGQITDTQYF
.	TRBV7-3	15	.	TRBJ2-3	TGTGCCAGCAGCGAGGACGCGGCCCGCACAGATACGCAGTATTTT	CASSEDAARTDTQYF
.	TRBV4-2	12	.	TRBJ2-5	TGTGCCAGCAGCCAGCTTGGAGAGACCCAGTACTTC	CASSQLGETQYF
TRBD2	TRBV30	11	.	TRBJ2-5	TGTGCCTGGAGTGTACTGGGAGGGAGACACTTC	CAWSVLGGRHF
.	TRBV5-1	16	.	TRBJ2-3	TGCGCCAGCAGCTTGGGGGGAGTCTTAAACACAGATACGCAGTATTTT	CASSLGGVLNTDTQYF
.	TRBV6-5	14	.	TRBJ2-5	TGTGCCAGCAGCCGACAGCCGTCTCAAGAGACCCAGTACTTC	CASSRQPSQETQYF
.	TRBV2	13	.	TRBJ2-5	TGTGCCAGCAGTGAGTTCCTTCAGGAGACCCAGTACTTC	CASSEFLQETQYF
.	TRBV13	16	.	TRBJ1-2	TGTGCCAGCAGCTTAGGCCCCACAGCGAGTATCTATGGCTACACCTTC	CASSLGPTASIYGYTF
.	TRBV7-2	12	few	TRBJ1-1	TGTGCCAGCAGTCTCAGGGACACTGAAGCTTTCTTT	CASSLRDTEAFF
TRBD1	TRBV27	17	.	TRBJ1-4	TGTGCCAGCAGTTTTCGACCTTCGGGGACAGGGATAGAAAAACTGTTTTTT	CASSFRPSGTGIEKLFF
TRBD1	TRBV4-1	14	.	TRBJ1-4	TGCGCCAGCAGCCGGCAGGGGGCTCGGGAAAAACTGTTTTTT	CASSRQGAREKLFF
.	TRBV4-3	15	.	TRBJ2-2	TGCGCCAGCAGCCAAGATAGACTAGAACACGGGGAGCTGTTTTTT	CASSQDRLEHGELFF
.	TRBV6-1	17	.	TRBJ1-5	TGTGCCAGCAGTGTCCCACTCGGACAGTTTAGCAATCAGCCCCAGCATTTT	CASSVPLGQFSNQPQHF
.	TRBV10-3	15	.	TRBJ1-2	TGTGCCATGCAAACGGGGGGGACGGAGTTCGGTGGCTACACCTTC	CAMQTGGTEFGGYTF
.	TRBV21-1	17	.	TRBJ2-1	TGTGCCAGCAGCACATCAGACTCTAGCGTCGGCTGCGATGAGCAGTTCTTC	CASSTSDSSVGCDEQFF
TRBD1	TRBV27	14	.	TRBJ2-1	TGTGCCAGCGCTCGGACAGGGTTTTTAGATGAGCAGTTCTTC	CASARTGFLDEQFF
.	TRBV6-6	16	.	TRBJ1-4	TGTGCCAGCAGTTACACAGCCGAGGGGTCCAGTGAAAAACTGTTTTTT	CASSYTAEGSSEKLFF
.	TRBV2	14	.	TRBJ1-2	TGTGCCAGCAGTGAAGCGCGGGGGGGCTATGGCTACACCTTC	CASSEARGGYGYTF
TRBD1	TRBV2	13	.	TRBJ1-2	TGTGCCAGCAGCGGGACAGGGGGGTATGGCTACACCTTC	CASSGTGGYGYTF
TRBD1	TRBV30	15	once	TRBJ2-1	TGTGCCTGGAGTGCCACAGGGGGCGCATACAATGAGCAGTTCTTC	CAWSATGGAYNEQFF
TRBD1	TRBV30	13	.	TRBJ1-2	TGTGCCTGGGCACAGGGGGAGGCCCTAGGCTACACCTTC	CAWAQGEALGYTF
.	TRBV30	19	once	TRBJ2-5	TGTGCCTGGAGTGTACGGGACCCACGAACCGGCAGGGGCCAAGAGACCCAGTACTTC	CAWSVRDPRTGRGQETQYF
.	TRBV6-6	11	.	TRBJ1-6	TGTGCCAGCGGAGATAATTCACCCCTCCACTTT	CASGDNSPLHF